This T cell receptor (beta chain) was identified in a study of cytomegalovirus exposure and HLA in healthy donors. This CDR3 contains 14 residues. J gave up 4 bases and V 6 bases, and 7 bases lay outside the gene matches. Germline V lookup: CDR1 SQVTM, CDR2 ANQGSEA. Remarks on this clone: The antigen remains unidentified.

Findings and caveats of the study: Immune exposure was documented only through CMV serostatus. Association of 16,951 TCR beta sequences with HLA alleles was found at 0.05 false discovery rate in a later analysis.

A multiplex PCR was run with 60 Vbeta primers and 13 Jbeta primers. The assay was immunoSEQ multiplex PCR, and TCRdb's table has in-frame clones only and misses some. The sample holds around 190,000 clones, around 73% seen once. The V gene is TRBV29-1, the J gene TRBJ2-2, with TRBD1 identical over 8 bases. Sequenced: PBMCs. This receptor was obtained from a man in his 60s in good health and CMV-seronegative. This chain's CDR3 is CSVGQGSGTGELFF. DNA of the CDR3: TGCAGCGTCGGACAGGGTTCGGGCACCGGGGAGCTGTTTTTT.